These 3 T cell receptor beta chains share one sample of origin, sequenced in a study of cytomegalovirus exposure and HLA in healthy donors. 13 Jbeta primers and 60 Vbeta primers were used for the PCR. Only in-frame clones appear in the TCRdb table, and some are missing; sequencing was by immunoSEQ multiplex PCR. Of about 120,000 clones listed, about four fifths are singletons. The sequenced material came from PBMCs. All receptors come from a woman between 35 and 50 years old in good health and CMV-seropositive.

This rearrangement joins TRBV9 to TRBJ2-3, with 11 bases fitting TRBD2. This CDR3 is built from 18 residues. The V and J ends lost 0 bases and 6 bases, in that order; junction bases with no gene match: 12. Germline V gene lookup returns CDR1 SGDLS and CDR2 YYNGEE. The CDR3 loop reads CASSVEGTSGTQSDTQYF. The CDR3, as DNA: TGTGCCAGCAGCGTAGAAGGGACTAGCGGAACCCAATCCGATACGCAGTATTTT.

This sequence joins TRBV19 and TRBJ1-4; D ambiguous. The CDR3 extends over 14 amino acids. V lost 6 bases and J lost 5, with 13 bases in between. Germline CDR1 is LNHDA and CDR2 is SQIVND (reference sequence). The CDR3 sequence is CASSLDSVNEKLFF. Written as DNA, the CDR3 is TGTGCCAGTAGCTTAGACTCAGTGAATGAAAAACTGTTTTTT.

CDR3 sequence reads: CASSNRGMTDTQYF. CDR3 bases: TGTGCCAGCTCAAACAGGGGTATGACAGATACGCAGTATTTT. The chain combines TRBV4-2 with TRBJ2-3; 7 bases are shared with TRBD1. The CDR3 loop spans 14 amino acids. The germline gives CDR1 LGHNA, CDR2 YNFKEQ. The V segment lost 8 bases and the J segment 3 bases; nucleotides outside the gene matches: 8.